A selection of T cell receptor beta chains follows, all from one sample in a study of molecular identifiers for immune sequencing clone quantification. In TCRdb, the PCR reads were re-called with MiXCR into one record per CDR3 protein. The sample includes about 500,000 distinct CDR3 sequences, about 21% seen only once; the top ten take about 0.78%. The sequenced sample consisted of naive CD8+ T cells from blood, with Jurkat cell RNA spiked in. The source of these receptors is a human donor in good health. Some libraries in this study had Jurkat cell RNA spiked in. The conserved cysteine and the conserved F or W are not part of the CDR3 here. Each record gives: J gene, V gene, clone size, CDR3 protein. Not all rows give a size; the values are once, few, many and, for expanded clones, a class.

J gene: TRBJ2-7
V gene: TRBV28
clone size: many
CDR3 protein: ASANTGSYEQY

J gene: TRBJ2-6
V gene: TRBV27
clone size: many
CDR3 protein: ASTGGSSGANVLT

J gene: TRBJ2-7
V gene: TRBV7-9
clone size: NA
CDR3 protein: ASSQGLGIYEQY

J gene: TRBJ2-5
V gene: TRBV10-2
clone size: many
CDR3 protein: ASSLAGRQETQY

J gene: TRBJ2-5
V gene: TRBV12-3/TRBV12-4
clone size: NA
CDR3 protein: ASNLGRDQETQY

J gene: TRBJ2-2
V gene: TRBV10-1
clone size: NA
CDR3 protein: ASGDTNTGELF

J gene: TRBJ2-1
V gene: TRBV7-9
clone size: few
CDR3 protein: ASRFPSGSEQF

J gene: TRBJ1-1
V gene: TRBV15
clone size: NA
CDR3 protein: ATSNRTGGTEAF

J gene: TRBJ2-3
V gene: TRBV7-7
clone size: many
CDR3 protein: ASSLGGSHKDTQY

J gene: TRBJ2-7
V gene: TRBV7-9
clone size: many
CDR3 protein: ASSHLGTRSYEQY

J gene: TRBJ2-7
V gene: TRBV4-1
clone size: many
CDR3 protein: ASSEAGITYEQY

J gene: TRBJ1-1
V gene: TRBV6-2/TRBV6-3
clone size: many
CDR3 protein: ASSLRTGYDTEAF

J gene: TRBJ2-7
V gene: TRBV4-1
clone size: few
CDR3 protein: ASSQGRGPLGGEQY

J gene: TRBJ2-2
V gene: TRBV7-6
clone size: NA
CDR3 protein: ASSLIIRDSLNTGELF

J gene: TRBJ2-3
V gene: TRBV12-3/TRBV12-4
clone size: NA
CDR3 protein: ASSTPPTHLAAGTGTQY

J gene: TRBJ2-5
V gene: TRBV24-1
clone size: NA
CDR3 protein: ATSVALSGDFQETQY

J gene: TRBJ2-3
V gene: TRBV5-1
clone size: NA
CDR3 protein: ASSLGTGVGVDTQY

J gene: TRBJ1-1
V gene: TRBV9
clone size: few
CDR3 protein: ASSVSQGSTEAF

J gene: TRBJ1-6
V gene: TRBV20-1
clone size: few
CDR3 protein: SARDFRTVDSPLH

J gene: TRBJ1-5
V gene: TRBV20-1
clone size: NA
CDR3 protein: SAKTLNREPQH